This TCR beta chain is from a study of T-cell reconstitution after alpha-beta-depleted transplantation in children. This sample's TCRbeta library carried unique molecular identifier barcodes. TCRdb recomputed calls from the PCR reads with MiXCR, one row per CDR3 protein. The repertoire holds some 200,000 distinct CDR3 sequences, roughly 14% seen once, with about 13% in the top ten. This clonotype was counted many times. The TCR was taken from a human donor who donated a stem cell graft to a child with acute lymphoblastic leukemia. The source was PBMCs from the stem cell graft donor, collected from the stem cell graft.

DNA for the CDR3: TGCAGCGTTGACCCTGAAGCTTTCTTT. Its protein is CSVDPEAFF. The chain couples TRBV29-1 to TRBJ1-1; D not certain. The V end was cut by 3 bases, the J end by 6 bases, with 2 bases between. CDR3 size: 9 residues. Per germline, CDR1 SQVTM and CDR2 ANQGSEA.